This T cell receptor (beta chain) was identified in a study of identical twins. General study findings and limits: Models came in too low on out-of-frame TCR alpha sharing in monozygotic twins.

This CDR3 has 14 amino acids. The germline V gene has CDR1 SGHRS and CDR2 YFSETQ. Trimming removed 3 bases from V and 1 base from J, with 8 bases in between. This clonotype was recorded a few times. The target antigen is unknown. Addition of a universal primer site occurred through template switching, and cDNA carried unique molecular identifiers. In TCRdb, the 5' RACE reads were re-called with MiXCR into one record per CDR3 protein. The repertoire holds some 730,000 distinct CDR3 sequences, with 18% as singletons. These data were likewise used in another study, on T cells expressing NK-cell markers. That work adds: From sorted CD3+CD56+NKG2C+, CD3+CD56+NKG2C- and CD3+CD56-NKG2C+ T cells came the TCR beta repertoires. Five to seven of the donors carried dominant NKG2C+ clonotypes that took up roughly 1.0-7.0% of their CD8+ T cells.

The rearrangement joins TRBV5-1 to TRBJ2-1, with D possibly TRBD1 on 5 matching bases. The clonotype was recovered from a woman aged 18-30 years in good health. The specimen sequenced was PBMCs. The CDR3 coding sequence is TGCGCCAGCAGCTCCCCAGGGTCCTACAATGAGCAGTTCTTC. Its protein product is CASSSPGSYNEQFF.